This note documents a single TCR beta chain sequence. The source of the sample is a study of blood T cell repertoires in COVID-19. This table comes from immunoSEQ multiplex PCR, and its TCRdb copy is limited to in-frame clones, with some not included. The sample holds some 99,000 clones, about three quarters seen once. V gave up 2 bases and J gave up 1 base, with 5 bases separating them. This CDR3 contains 13 residues. The chain uses TRBV12-3 or TRBV12-4 and TRBJ2-5; no clear D gene. The receptor was isolated from a human donor in a cohort sampled during active or convalescent COVID-19. The sequencing sample was made of peripheral blood. CDR3 region: CASSLWLQETQYF. The CDR3 DNA reads TGTGCCAGCAGTTTATGGCTCCAAGAGACCCAGTACTTC.